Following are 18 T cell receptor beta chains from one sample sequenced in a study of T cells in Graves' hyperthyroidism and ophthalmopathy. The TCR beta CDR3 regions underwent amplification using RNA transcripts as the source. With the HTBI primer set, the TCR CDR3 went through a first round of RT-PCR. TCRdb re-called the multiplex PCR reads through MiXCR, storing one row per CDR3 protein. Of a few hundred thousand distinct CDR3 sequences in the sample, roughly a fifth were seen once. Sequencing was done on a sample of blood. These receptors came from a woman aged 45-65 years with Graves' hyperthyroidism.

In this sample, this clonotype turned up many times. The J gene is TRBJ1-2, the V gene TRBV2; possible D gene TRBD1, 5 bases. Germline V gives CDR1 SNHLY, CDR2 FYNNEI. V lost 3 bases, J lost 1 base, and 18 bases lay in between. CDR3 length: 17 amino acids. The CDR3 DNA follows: TGTGCCAGCAGTGATTTCGACAGAGACTACGTTAACTATGGCTACACCTTC. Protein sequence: CASSDFDRDYVNYGYTF.

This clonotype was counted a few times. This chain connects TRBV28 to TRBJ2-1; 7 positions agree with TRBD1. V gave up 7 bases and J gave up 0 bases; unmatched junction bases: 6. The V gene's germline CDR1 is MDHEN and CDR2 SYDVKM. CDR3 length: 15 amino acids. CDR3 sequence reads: CASKRTGLSYNEQFF. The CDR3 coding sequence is TGTGCCAGCAAACGGACAGGCCTCTCCTACAATGAGCAGTTCTTC.

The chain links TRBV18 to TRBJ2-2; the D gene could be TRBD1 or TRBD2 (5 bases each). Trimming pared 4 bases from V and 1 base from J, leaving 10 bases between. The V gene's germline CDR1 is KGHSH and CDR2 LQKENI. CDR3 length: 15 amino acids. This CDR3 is CASSLGRLNTGELFF. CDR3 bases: TGTGCCAGCTCACTGGGACGGCTGAACACCGGGGAGCTGTTTTTT.

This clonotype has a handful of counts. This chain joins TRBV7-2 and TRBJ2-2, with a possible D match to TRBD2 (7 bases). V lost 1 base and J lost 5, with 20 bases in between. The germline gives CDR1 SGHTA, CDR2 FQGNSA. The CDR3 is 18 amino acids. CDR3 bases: TGTGCCAGCAGCTTAGTTGGTCGGGGGGCGCGTACAACCGGGGAGCTGTTTTTT. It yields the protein CASSLVGRGARTTGELFF.

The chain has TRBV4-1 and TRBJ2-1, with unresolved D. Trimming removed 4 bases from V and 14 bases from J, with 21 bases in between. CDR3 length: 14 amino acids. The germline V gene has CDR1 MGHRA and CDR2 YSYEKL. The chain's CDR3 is CASSLLGIRARKFF. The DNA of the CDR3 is TGCGCCAGCAGCCTGTTAGGTATTCGTGCCCGCAAGTTCTTC.

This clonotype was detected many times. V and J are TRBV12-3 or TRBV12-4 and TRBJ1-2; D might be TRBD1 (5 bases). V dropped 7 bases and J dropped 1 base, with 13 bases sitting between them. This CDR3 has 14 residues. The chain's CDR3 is CASMWGPNNYGYTF. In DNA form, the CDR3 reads TGTGCCAGCATGTGGGGACCAAATAACTATGGCTACACCTTC.

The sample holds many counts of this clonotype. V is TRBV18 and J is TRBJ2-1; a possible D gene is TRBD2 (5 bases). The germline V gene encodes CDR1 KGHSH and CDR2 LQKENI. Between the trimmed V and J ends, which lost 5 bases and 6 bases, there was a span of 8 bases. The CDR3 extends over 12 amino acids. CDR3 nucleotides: TGTGCCAGCTCAACCGAGGGCAATGAGCAGTTCTTC. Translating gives CASSTEGNEQFF. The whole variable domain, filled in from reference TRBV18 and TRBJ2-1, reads NAGVMQNPRHLVRRRGQEARLRCSPMKGHSHVYWYRQLPEEGLKFMVYLQKENIIDESGMPKERFSAEFPKEGPSILRIQQVVRGDSAAYFCASSTEGNEQFFGPGTRLTVL.

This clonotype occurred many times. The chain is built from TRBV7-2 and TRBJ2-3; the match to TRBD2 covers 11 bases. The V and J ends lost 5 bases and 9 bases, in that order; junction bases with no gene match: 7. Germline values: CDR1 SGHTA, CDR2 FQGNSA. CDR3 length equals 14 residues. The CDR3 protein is CASSVLAGEGTQYF. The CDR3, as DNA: TGTGCCAGCAGCGTACTAGCGGGAGAAGGCACGCAGTATTTT.

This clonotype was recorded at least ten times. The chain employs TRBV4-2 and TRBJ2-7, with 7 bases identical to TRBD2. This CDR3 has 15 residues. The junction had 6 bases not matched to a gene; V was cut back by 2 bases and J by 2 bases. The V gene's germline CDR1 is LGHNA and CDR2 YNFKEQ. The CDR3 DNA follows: TGTGCCAGCAGCCAAACCGGGACTACAGCCTACGAGCAGTACTTC. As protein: CASSQTGTTAYEQYF.

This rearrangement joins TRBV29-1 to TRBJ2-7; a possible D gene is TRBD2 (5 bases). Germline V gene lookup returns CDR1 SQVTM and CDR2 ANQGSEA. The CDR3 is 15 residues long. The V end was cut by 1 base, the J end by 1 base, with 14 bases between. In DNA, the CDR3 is TGCAGCGTTGAAGGTCCGAGCGGTGAGTCCTACGAGCAGTACTTC. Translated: CSVEGPSGESYEQYF.

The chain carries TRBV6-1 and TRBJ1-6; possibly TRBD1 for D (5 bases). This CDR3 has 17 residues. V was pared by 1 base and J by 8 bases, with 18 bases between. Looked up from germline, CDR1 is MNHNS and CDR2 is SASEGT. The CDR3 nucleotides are TGTGCCAGCAGTGAAGTATTGGGGGTGCGTTTGGATTCACCCCTCCACTTT. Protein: CASSEVLGVRLDSPLHF.

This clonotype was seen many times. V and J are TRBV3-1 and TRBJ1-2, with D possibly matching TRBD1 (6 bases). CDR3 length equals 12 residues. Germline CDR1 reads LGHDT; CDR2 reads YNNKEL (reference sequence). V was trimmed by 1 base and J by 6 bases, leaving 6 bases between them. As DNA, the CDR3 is TGTGCCAGCAGCCAAGCAGGGGATGGCTACACCTTC. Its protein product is CASSQAGDGYTF.

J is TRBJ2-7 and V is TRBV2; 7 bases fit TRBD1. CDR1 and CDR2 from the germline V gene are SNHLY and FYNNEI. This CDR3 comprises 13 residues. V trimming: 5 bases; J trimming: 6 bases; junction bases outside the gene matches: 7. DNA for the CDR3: TGTGCCAGCAGTCGAATAACAGGGGTCGAGCAGTACTTC. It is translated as CASSRITGVEQYF.

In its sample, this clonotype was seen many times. The CDR3 reads CASSPGAGGAVIYGYTF. The CDR3 nucleotides are TGTGCCAGCAGCCCGGGGGCAGGGGGCGCGGTTATCTATGGCTACACCTTC. The chain joins TRBV6-1 to TRBJ1-2, with TRBD1 matching 8 bases. Per germline, CDR1 MNHNS and CDR2 SASEGT. The CDR3 consists of 17 residues. V was pared by 6 bases and J by 4 bases, with 16 bases of the junction left unmatched.

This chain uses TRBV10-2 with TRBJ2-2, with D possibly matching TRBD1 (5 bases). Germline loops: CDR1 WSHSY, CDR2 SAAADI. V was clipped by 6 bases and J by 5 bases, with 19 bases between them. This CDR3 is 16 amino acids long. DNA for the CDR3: TGCGCCAGCAGGATTGGGGCAGGCGTCGGTACCGGGGAGCTGTTTTTT. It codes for CASRIGAGVGTGELFF.

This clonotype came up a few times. The CDR3 here is CSARRGANTGELFF. The CDR3 DNA is TGCAGTGCCCGAAGGGGGGCGAACACCGGGGAGCTGTTTTTT. This chain joins TRBV20-1 and TRBJ2-2; D could derive from TRBD1 or TRBD2 (6 bases each). The CDR3 consists of 14 residues. CDR1 and CDR2 from the germline V gene are DFQATT and SNEGSKA (reference sequence). Trimming cost V 6 bases and J 0 bases, with 11 bases left between them.

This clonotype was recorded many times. CDR3 nucleotides: TGTGCCAGCAGCTTAAAATTCTCCGGGGGGATGGGCAATGAGCAGTTCTTC. Its translation: CASSLKFSGGMGNEQFF. The rearrangement uses TRBV7-3 and TRBJ2-1; 7 nucleotides match TRBD2. The CDR3 has 17 amino acids. Germline CDR1 reads SGHTA; CDR2 reads FQGTGA. V lost 1 base to trimming and J lost 6 bases; unmatched junction nucleotides: 12.

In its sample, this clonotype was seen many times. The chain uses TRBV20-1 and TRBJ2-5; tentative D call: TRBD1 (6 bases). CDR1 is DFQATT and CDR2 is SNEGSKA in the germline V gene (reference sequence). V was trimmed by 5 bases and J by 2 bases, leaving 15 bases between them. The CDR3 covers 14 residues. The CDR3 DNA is TGCAGTGCTCGGGGTGGGACATTACAAGAGACCCAGTACTTC. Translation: CSARGGTLQETQYF.